This T cell receptor beta chain was captured by sequencing in a study of tumor-infiltrating lymphocytes in primary liver carcinoma. The CDR3 is 15 residues long. Per the germline V gene, CDR1 is MRHNA and CDR2 is SNTAGT. Comments on this clonotype: This may come from a read error, since a much larger clone is one base off.

Synthesis of TCR beta cDNA was carried out from approximately 0.55 ug total RNA with a constant-region primer. Nested multiplex PCR, run for three rounds with slightly modified ARM-PCR, yielded TCR beta libraries. The first two PCR rounds used TRBV1-TRBV30 forward primers with a C-beta reverse primer, roughly 10 cycles each. TCRdb reprocessed the multiplex PCR reads with MiXCR, giving one entry per CDR3 protein. The table has some 38,000 distinct CDR3 sequences, 74% seen once. Co-extraction of RNA and DNA was performed on roughly 17-32 mg of unsorted bulk tissue. Researchers took samples from five separate regions of each tumor.

This clonotype was sampled from a man aged 35 to 55 with primary liver carcinoma and hepatitis B virus infection. The chain recombines TRBV6-4 with TRBJ2-7, with D unclear. Sequencing was carried out using liver tumor tissue from sampling region 4. This sample's subset: tumor region T4, right-lateral pole. The CDR3 DNA reads TGTGCCAGCAGTGAACGCGAGGATAGCTCCTACGACCAGTACTTC. Encoded protein: CASSEREDSSYDQYF.